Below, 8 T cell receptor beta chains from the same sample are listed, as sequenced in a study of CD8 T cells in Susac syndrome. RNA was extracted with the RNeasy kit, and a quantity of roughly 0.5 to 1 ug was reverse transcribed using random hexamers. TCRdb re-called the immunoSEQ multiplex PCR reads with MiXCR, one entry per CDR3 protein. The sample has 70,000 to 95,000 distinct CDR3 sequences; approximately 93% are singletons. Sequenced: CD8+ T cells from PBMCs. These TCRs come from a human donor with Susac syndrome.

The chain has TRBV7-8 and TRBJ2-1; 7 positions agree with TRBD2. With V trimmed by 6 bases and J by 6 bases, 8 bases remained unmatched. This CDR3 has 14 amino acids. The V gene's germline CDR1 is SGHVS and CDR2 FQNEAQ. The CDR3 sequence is CASRAGTTINEQFF. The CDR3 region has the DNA TGTGCCAGCAGAGCCGGGACTACGATCAATGAGCAGTTCTTC.

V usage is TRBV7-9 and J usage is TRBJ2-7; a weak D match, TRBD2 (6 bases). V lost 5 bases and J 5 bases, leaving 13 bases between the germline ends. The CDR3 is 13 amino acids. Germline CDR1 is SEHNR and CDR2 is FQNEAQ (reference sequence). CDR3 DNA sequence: TGTGCCAGCAGCCGCCCCCTAGCGAACGAGCAGTACTTC. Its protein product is CASSRPLANEQYF.

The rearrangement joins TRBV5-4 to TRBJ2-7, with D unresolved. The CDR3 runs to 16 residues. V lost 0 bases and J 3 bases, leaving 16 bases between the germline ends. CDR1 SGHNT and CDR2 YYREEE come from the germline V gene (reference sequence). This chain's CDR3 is CASSLADQGNFYEQYF. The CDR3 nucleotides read TGTGCCAGCAGCTTGGCGGACCAAGGGAATTTCTACGAGCAGTACTTC. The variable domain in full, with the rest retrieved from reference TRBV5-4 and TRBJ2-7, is ETGVTQSPTHLIKTRGQQVTLRCSSQSGHNTVSWYQQALGQGPQFIFQYYREEENGRGNFPPRFSGLQFPNYSSELNVNALELDDSALYLCASSLADQGNFYEQYFGPGTRLTVT.

CDR3 nucleotide sequence: TGTGCCAGCAGCTTACGAGGGGCCCCAGAGACCCAGTACTTC. Translating it yields CASSLRGAPETQYF. V usage is TRBV5-4 and J usage is TRBJ2-5; tentatively, D is TRBD1 or TRBD2 (5 bases each). The germline V and J ends were trimmed by 2 bases and 4 bases, with 12 bases remaining between them. CDR3 length: 14 amino acids. CDR1 is SGHNT, CDR2 YYREEE, per germline (reference sequence).

Here the CDR3 reads CASSDMTELDHEQFF. The DNA for the CDR3 is TGTGCCAGCAGTGATATGACAGAATTGGACCATGAGCAGTTCTTC. The chain has TRBV2 and TRBJ2-1; D might be TRBD1 (5 bases). The germline V and J ends were trimmed by 3 bases and 8 bases, with 17 bases remaining between them. This CDR3 has 15 amino acids. Germline V gene lookup returns CDR1 SNHLY and CDR2 FYNNEI. The variable domain in full, completed from reference TRBV2 and TRBJ2-1, reads EPEVTQTPSHQVTQMGQEVILRCVPISNHLYFYWYRQILGQKVEFLVSFYNNEISEKSEIFDDQFSVERPDGSNFTLKIRSTKLEDSAMYFCASSDMTELDHEQFFGPGTRLTVL.

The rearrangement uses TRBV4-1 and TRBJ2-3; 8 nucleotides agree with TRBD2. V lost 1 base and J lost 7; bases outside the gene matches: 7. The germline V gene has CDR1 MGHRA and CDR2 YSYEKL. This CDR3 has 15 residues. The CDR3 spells CASSQVSREANTQYF. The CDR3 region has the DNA TGCGCCAGCAGCCAAGTCTCGCGGGAGGCAAATACGCAGTATTTT.

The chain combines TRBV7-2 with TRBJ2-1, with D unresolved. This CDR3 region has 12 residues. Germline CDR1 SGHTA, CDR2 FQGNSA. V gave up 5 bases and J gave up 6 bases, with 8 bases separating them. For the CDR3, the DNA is TGTGCCAGCAGCGTCCCGGGCAATGAGCAGTTCTTC. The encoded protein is CASSVPGNEQFF. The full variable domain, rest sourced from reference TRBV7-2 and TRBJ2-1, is GAGVSQSPSNKVTEKGKDVELRCDPISGHTALYWYRQSLGQGLEFLIYFQGNSAPDKSGLPSDRFSAERTGGSVSTLTIQRTQQEDSAVYLCASSVPGNEQFFGPGTRLTVL.

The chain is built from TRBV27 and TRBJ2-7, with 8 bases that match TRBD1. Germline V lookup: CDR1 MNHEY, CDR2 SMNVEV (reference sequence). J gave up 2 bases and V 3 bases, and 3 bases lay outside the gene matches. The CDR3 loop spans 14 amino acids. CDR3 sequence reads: CASSFSRGPYEQYF. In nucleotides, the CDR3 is TGTGCCAGCAGTTTTAGCAGGGGGCCCTACGAGCAGTACTTC.